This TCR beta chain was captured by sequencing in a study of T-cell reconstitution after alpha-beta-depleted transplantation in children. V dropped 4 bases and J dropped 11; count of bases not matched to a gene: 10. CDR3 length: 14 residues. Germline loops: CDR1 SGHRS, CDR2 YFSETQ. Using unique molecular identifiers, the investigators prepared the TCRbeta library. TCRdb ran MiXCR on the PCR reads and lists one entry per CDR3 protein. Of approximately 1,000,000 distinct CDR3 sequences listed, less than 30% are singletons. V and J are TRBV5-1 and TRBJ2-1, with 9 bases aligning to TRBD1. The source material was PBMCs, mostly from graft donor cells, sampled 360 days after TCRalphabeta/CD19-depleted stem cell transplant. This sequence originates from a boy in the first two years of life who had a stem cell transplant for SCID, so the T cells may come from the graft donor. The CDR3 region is CASSKGQGLGKQFF. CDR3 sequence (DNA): TGCGCCAGCAGCAAGGGACAGGGTCTCGGTAAGCAGTTCTTC. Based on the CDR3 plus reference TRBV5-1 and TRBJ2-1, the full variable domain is KAGVTQTPRYLIKTRGQQVTLSCSPISGHRSVSWYQQTPGQGLQFLFEYFSETQRNKGNFPGRFSGRQFSNSRSEMNVSTLELGDSALYLCASSKGQGLGKQFFGPGTRLTVL.